This T cell receptor (beta chain) was obtained from a study of CD8+CD57+ T cells in acquired aplastic anemia (dated by TCRdb to between 2018 and 2020). Background for the entire study: A mean of approximately 3 ug of DNA, ranging from roughly 0.2 to 27.4 ug, was extracted from sorted CD4+ and CD8+ cells. Mean read counts for healthy donor samples were about 10 million for CD4+ cells and around 11 million for CD8+ cells.

Study-wide conclusions, independent of this receptor: CD8+ Simpson's diversity did not differ significantly between patients and healthy controls (P=0.060). Roughly 30 CD8+ CDR3 sequences were found to be shared between patients and controls, but these sequences appeared to be highly expressed in patients and within the immunodominant clones of the patients.

This clonotype appeared a few times. Its antigen is currently not known. Being one base from a much bigger clone, this may be a read error. In this study, sorted CD4+ and CD8+ T cells from the blood of healthy subjects and of severe aplastic anemia patients had their TCR repertoires deep-sequenced. Ficoll-Paque density gradient centrifugation was used to isolate peripheral blood mononuclear cells. Before DNA extraction, CD4+ and CD8+ T cells were sorted by FACS or by magnetic beads. Genomic DNA served as template for TCR beta VDJ combination and CDR3 sequence profiling. An Illumina HiSeq 2000 was used for TCR repertoire sequencing. From the authors' description of their analysis: Repertoire assessment relied on Simpson's diversity index, CDR3 size and DJ length profiles, and TRBV/TRBJ rearrangement plots. The most abundant DNA sequence in the deep sequencing data was defined as the immunodominant clone. CDR3 amino acid sequences were screened for sharing across subjects and were compared with published repertoires and the VDJdb database. Through fastp at Q25 and MiXCR, TCRdb rebuilt clones from the public reads, retaining in-frame beta chains. Here each entry gathers all rows of one CDR3 protein and keeps the most common genes and DNA. The V and J calls and clone size are TCRdb's, not the authors'. Present in this sample are 150,000 to 200,000 distinct CDR3 sequences, approximately 40% of which were seen just once. 1.1% of the sample belongs to the ten largest clones.

The CDR3 holds 14 amino acids from the cysteine to the phenylalanine. The retained sequence is limited to the CDR3, 42 bases, with the frame set at the first base. For CDR1 and CDR2, the germline V gene lists SGDLS and YYNGEE. Trimming takes 8 bases off V and 9 bases off J; junction bases not matched to a gene: 13. The receptor was derived from a human donor in good health. The chain joins TRBV9 to TRBJ2-2; 7 bases in the junction line up with TRBD1. Sequenced sample: sorted CD4+, CD8+, or CD8+CD57+ T cells (not recorded which) from PBMCs. The DNA reads TGTGCCAGTACGACAGGGTGGAGCGGCAGGGAGCTGTTTTTT. Its protein reads: CASTTGWSGRELFF.